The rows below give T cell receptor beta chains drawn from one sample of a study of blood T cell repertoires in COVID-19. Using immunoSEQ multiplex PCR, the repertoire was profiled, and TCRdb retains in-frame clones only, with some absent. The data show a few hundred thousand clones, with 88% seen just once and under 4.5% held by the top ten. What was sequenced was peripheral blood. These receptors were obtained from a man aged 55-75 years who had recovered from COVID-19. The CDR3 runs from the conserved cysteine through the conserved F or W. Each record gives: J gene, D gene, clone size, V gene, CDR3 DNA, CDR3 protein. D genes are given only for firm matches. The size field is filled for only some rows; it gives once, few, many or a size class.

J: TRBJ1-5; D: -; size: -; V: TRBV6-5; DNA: TGTGCCAGCAGTCCGGATTGGGAGAGCAATCAGCCCCAGCATTTT; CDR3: CASSPDWESNQPQHF
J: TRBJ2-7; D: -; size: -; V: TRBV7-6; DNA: TGTGCCAGCAGCTTAGCCCGGAGCTCCTACGAGCAGTACTTC; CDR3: CASSLARSSYEQYF
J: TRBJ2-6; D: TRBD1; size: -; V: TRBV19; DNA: TGTGCCAGTAGTACAGGGACAGCTGGGGCCAACGTCCTGACTTTC; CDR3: CASSTGTAGANVLTF
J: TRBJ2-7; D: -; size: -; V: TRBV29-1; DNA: TGCAGCGTTGGACAGGCCGCCTACGAGCAGTACTTC; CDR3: CSVGQAAYEQYF
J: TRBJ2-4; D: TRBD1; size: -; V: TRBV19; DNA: TGTGCCAGTAGTATAGGACAGGGGGCCAAAAACATTCAGTACTTC; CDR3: CASSIGQGAKNIQYF
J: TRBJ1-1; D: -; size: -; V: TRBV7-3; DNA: TGTGCCAGCAGCTTAAGGGAGTACGGAGTCTCTGAAGCTTTCTTT; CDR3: CASSLREYGVSEAFF
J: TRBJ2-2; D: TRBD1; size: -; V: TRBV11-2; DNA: TGTGCCAGCAGCTCCCGTCCCCCGGGACAGGGATACACCGGGGAGCTGTTTTTT; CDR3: CASSSRPPGQGYTGELFF
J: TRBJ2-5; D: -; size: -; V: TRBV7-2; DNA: TGTGCCAGCAGCTTAGAGGTTACGGCGGGCGAAACCCAGTACTTC; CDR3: CASSLEVTAGETQYF
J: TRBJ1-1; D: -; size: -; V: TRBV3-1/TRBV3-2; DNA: TGTGCCAGCAGCACCGGGAACACTGAAGCTTTCTTT; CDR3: CASSTGNTEAFF
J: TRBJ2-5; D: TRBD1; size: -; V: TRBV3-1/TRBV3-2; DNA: TGTGCCAGCAGTAGACCCGGGACAGGAAAAGAGACCCAGTACTTC; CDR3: CASSRPGTGKETQYF
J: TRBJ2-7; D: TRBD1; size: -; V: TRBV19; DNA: TGTGCCAGTAGTGCGGCCGGGACAGGGTCCTACGAGCAGTACTTC; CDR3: CASSAAGTGSYEQYF
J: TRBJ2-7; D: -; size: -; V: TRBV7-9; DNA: TGTGCCAGCAGCTTAGGTTTGGAACGGGGGTACTCCTACGAGCAGTACTTC; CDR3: CASSLGLERGYSYEQYF
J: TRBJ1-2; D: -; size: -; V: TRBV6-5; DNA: TGTGCCAGCAGTTGGAACCGGGGGTACAACTATGGCTACACCTTC; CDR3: CASSWNRGYNYGYTF
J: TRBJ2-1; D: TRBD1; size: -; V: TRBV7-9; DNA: TGTGCCAGCAGCCTCCCGGGGACAGGGGTCACCAATGAGCAGTTCTTC; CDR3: CASSLPGTGVTNEQFF
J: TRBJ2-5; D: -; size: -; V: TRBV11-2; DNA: TGTGCCAGCAGCTTAGACCCTCCGGAGACCCAGTACTTC; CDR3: CASSLDPPETQYF
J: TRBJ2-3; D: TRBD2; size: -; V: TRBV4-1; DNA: TGCGCCAGCAGCCTTCCGGCGGGGGGGCGGACAGATACGCAGTATTTT; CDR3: CASSLPAGGRTDTQYF
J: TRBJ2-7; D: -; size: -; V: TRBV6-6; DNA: TGTGCCAGCAGTAACAGGGACTCCTACGAGCAGTACTTC; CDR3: CASSNRDSYEQYF
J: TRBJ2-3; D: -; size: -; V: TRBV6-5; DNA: TGTGCCAGCAGAACCGGAGTCACAGATACGCAGTATTTT; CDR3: CASRTGVTDTQYF
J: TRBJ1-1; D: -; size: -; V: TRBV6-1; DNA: TGTGCCAGCAGTGAAGCACCAGGGATGAACACTGAAGCTTTCTTT; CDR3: CASSEAPGMNTEAFF
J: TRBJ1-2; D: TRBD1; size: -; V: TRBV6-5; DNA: TGTGCCAGCATTCAGGACAGGGCTGGTGGCTACACCTTC; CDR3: CASIQDRAGGYTF
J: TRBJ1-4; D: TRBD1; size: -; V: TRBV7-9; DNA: TGTGCCAGCAGCTCTCGGACAGGATCAGAAAAACTGTTTTTT; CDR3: CASSSRTGSEKLFF
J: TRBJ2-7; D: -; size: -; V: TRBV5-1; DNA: TGCGCCAGCAGCTTGGTGGCCTCCTACGAGCAGTACTTC; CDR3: CASSLVASYEQYF
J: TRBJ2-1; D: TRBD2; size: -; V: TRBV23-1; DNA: TGCGCCAGCAGTCAATGCCCCCGACTAGCGGGGAACCACTCCTACAATGAGCAGTTCTTC; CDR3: CASSQCPRLAGNHSYNEQFF
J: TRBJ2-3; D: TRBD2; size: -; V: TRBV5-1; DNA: TGCGCCAGCAGCTCGCTCACTAGCGGGGGCCGCACAGATACGCAGTATTTT; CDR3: CASSSLTSGGRTDTQYF
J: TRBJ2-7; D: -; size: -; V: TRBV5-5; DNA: TGTGCCAGCAGCTATACGTGGGGGCGCGGGTACGAGCAGTACTTC; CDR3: CASSYTWGRGYEQYF
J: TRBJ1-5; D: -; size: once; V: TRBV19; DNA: TGTGCCAGTAGTATACGGGGGATCGGCAATCAGCCCCAGCATTTT; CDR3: CASSIRGIGNQPQHF
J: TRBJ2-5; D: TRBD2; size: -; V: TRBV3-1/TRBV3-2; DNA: TGTGCCAGCAGCGATAGCGGGGGTTACGGTCAAGAGACCCAGTACTTC; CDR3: CASSDSGGYGQETQYF
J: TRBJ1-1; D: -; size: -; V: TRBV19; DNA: TGTGCCAGTAGTATGCCGGGAGGCGGGGAAGCTTTCTTT; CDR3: CASSMPGGGEAFF
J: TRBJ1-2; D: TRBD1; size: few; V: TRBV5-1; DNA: TGCGCCAGCAGCTTGGAGGCAGGGGGCAGCGGCTACACCTTC; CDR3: CASSLEAGGSGYTF
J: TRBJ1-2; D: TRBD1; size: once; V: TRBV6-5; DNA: TGTGCCAGCAGTTACTCGGCAGGGGGCGGCTACACCTTC; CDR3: CASSYSAGGGYTF
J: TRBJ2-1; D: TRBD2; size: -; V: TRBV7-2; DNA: TGTGCCAGCAGCTTCGGGACTAGCGGGGGGGATAATGAGCAGTTCTTC; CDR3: CASSFGTSGGDNEQFF
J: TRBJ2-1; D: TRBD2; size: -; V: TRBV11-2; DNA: TGTGCCAGCAGACGGACTAGCGGGGGTGATGAGCAGTTCTTC; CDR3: CASRRTSGGDEQFF
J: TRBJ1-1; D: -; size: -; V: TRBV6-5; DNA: TGTGCCAGCAGGGGCGGACAGCGAGGGGACACTGAAGCTTTCTTT; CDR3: CASRGGQRGDTEAFF
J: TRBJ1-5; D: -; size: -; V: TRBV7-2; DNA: TGTGCCAGCAGCCTGGACAGCAGCAATCAGCCCCAGCATTTT; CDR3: CASSLDSSNQPQHF
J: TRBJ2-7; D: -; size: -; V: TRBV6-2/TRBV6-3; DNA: TGTGCCAGCAGTTTGCGGGACGAGCAGTACTTC; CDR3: CASSLRDEQYF
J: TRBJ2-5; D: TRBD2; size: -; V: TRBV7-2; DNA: TGTGCCAGCAGCTTAGGCCTAGCGGGGGCCCCCCGGGAGACCCAGTACTTC; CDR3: CASSLGLAGAPRETQYF
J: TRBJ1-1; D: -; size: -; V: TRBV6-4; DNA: TGTGCCAGCAGGTCCCAAAATGGGGGGGAAGCTTTCTTT; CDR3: CASRSQNGGEAFF
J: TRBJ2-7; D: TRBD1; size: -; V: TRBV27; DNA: TGTGCCAGCAGTTCGCGGCAGGGGGCTATAGCCTTCGAGCAGTACTTC; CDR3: CASSSRQGAIAFEQYF
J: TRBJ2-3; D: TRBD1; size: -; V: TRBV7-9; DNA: TGTGCCAGCAGCTCAGAAACAGGGGTACAGTATTTT; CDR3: CASSSETGVQYF
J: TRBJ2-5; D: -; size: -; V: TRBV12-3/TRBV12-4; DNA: TGTGCCAGCGGAGGGGGCGGACAAGAGACCCAGTACTTC; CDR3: CASGGGGQETQYF
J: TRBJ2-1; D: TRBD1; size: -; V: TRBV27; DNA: TGTGCCAGCAGTAAAAGGACAGGGAACAATGAGCAGTTCTTC; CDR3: CASSKRTGNNEQFF
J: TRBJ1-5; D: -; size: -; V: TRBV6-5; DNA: TGTGCCAGCAGGGGGCCGGCCCCTCAGCCCCAGCATTTT; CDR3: CASRGPAPQPQHF
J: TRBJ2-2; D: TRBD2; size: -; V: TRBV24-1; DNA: TGTGCCACCAGTGGGCTAGCGGGGGCAGGTGCCGGGGAGCTGTTTTTT; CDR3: CATSGLAGAGAGELFF
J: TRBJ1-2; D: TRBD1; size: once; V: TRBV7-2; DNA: TGTGCCAGCAGCTTAGCCCCGGGACAGATCCTCTATGGCTACACCTTC; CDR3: CASSLAPGQILYGYTF
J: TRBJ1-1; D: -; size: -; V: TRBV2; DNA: TGTGCCACCAAAGGGAGCCGGATTATGAACACTGAAGCTTTCTTT; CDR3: CATKGSRIMNTEAFF
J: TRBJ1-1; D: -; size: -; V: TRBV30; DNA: TGTGCCTGGAGTTCAGGGTACCGCGCTGAAGCTTTCTTT; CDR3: CAWSSGYRAEAFF
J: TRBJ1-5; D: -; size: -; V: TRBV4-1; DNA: TGCGCCAGCAGCCATGGACAGATCAATCAGCCCCAGCATTTT; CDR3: CASSHGQINQPQHF
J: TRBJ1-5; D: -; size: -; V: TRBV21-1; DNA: TGTGCCAGCAGCAAAGCAGGGGAGGGCAATCAGCCCCAGCATTTT; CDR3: CASSKAGEGNQPQHF